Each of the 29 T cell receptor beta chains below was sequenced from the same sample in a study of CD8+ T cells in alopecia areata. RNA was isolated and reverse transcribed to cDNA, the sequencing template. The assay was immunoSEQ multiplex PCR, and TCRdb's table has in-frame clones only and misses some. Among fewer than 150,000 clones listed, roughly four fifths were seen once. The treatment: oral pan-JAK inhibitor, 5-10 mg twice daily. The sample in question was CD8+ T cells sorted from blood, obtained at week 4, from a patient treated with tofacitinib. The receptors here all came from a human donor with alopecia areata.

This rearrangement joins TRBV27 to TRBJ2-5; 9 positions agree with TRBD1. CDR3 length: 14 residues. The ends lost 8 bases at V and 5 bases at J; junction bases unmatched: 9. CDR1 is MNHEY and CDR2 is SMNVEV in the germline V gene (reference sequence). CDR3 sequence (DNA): TGTGCCAGCCAGTCTAGACAGGGGGGGGAGACCCAGTACTTC. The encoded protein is CASQSRQGGETQYF.

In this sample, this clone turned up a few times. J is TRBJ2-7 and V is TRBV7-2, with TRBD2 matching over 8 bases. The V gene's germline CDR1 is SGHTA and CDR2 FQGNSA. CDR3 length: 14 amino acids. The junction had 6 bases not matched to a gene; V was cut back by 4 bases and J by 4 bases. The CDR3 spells CASSYASGGYEQYF. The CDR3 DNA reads TGTGCCAGCAGCTACGCCAGCGGGGGTTACGAGCAGTACTTC.

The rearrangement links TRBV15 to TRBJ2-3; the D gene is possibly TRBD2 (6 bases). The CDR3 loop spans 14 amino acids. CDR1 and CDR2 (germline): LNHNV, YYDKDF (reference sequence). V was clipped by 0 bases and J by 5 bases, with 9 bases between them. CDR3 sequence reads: CATSRDRAGDTQYF. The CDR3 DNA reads TGTGCCACCAGCAGAGATCGAGCGGGAGATACGCAGTATTTT.

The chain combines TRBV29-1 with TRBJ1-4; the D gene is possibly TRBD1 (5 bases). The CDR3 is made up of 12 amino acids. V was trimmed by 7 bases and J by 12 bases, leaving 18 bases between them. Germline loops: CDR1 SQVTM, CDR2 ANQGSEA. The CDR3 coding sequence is TGCAGCGCCGTCGATTGGGGCAGCGAACTGTTTTTT. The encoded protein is CSAVDWGSELFF. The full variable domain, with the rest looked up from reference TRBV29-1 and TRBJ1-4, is SAVISQKPSRDICQRGTSLTIQCQVDSQVTMMFWYRQQPGQSLTLIATANQGSEATYESGFVIDKFPISRPNLTFSTLTVSNMSPEDSSIYLCSAVDWGSELFFGSGTQLSVL.

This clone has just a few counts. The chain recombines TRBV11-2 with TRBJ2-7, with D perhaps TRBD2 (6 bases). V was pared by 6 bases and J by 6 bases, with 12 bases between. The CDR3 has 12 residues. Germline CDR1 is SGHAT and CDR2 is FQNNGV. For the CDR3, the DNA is TGTGCCAGCAGAGCGGAGGGGAGCGAGCAGTACTTC. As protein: CASRAEGSEQYF. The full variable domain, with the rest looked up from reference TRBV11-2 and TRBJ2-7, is EAGVAQSPRYKIIEKRQSVAFWCNPISGHATLYWYQQILGQGPKLLIQFQNNGVVDDSQLPKDRFSAERLKGVDSTLKIQPAKLEDSAVYLCASRAEGSEQYFGPGTRLTVT.

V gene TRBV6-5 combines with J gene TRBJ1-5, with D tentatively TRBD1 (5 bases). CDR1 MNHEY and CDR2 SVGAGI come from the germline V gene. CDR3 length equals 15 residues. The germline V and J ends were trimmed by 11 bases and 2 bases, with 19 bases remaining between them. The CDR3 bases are TGTGCCTCCGCCCCCAGGGACCTGGGCAATCAGCCCCAGCATTTT. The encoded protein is CASAPRDLGNQPQHF.

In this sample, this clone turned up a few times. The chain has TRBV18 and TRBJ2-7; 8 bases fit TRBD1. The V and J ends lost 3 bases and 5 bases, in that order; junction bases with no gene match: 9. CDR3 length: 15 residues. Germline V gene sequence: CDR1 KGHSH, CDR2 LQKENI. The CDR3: CASSPSGQGFHEQYF. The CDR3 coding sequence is TGTGCCAGCTCACCCTCCGGACAGGGATTTCACGAGCAGTACTTC.

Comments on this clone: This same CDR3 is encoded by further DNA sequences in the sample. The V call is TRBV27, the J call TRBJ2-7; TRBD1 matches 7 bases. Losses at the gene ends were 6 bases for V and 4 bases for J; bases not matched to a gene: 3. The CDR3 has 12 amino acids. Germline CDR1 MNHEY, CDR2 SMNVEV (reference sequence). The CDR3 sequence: CASSSTGYEQYF. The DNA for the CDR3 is TGTGCCAGCAGCTCGACAGGGTACGAGCAGTACTTC.

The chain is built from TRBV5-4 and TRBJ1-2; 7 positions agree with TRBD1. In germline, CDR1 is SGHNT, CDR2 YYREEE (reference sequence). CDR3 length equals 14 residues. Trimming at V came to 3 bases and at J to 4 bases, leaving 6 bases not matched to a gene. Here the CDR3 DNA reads TGTGCCAGCAGCTCCCTCGGGGACAGCTATGGCTACACCTTC. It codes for CASSSLGDSYGYTF.

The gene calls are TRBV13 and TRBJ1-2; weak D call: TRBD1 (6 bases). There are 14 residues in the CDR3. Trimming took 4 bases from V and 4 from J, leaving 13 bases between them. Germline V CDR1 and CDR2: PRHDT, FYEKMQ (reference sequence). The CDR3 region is CASSSDRNLYGYTF. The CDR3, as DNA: TGTGCCAGCAGCTCCGACAGGAATCTCTATGGCTACACCTTC.

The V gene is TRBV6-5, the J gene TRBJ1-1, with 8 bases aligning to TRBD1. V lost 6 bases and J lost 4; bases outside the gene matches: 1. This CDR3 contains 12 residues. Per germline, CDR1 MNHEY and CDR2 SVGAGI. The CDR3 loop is CASRQGGTEAFF. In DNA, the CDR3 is TGTGCCAGCAGACAGGGGGGCACTGAAGCTTTCTTT.

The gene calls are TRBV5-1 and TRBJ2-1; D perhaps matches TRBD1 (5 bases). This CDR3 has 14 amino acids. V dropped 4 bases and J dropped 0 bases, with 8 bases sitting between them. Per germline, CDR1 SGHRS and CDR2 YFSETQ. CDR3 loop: CASSGAPSYNEQFF. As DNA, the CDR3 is TGCGCCAGCAGCGGGGCCCCCTCCTACAATGAGCAGTTCTTC.

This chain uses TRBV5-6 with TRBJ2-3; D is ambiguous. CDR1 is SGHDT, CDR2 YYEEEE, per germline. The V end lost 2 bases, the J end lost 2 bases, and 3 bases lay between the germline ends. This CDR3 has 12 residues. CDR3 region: CASSFFTDTQYF. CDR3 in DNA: TGTGCCAGCAGCTTTTTCACAGATACGCAGTATTTT.

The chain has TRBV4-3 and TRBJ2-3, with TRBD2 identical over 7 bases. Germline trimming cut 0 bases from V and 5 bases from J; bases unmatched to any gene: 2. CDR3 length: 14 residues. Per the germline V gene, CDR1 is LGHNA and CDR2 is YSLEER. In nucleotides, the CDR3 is TGCGCCAGCAGCCAAGATTGGGAGGGAGATACGCAGTATTTT. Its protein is CASSQDWEGDTQYF.

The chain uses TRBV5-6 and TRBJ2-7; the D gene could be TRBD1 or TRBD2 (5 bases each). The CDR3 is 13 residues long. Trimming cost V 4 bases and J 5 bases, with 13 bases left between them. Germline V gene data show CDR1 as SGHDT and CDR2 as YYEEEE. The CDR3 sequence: CASSPGRTHEQYF. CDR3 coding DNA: TGTGCCAGCAGCCCGGGACGGACCCACGAGCAGTACTTC.

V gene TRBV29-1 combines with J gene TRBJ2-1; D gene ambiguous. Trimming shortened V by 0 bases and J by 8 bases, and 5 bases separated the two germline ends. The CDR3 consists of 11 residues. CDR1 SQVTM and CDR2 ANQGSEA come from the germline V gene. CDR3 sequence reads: CSVEDPHEQFF. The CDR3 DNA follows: TGCAGCGTTGAAGACCCCCATGAGCAGTTCTTC.

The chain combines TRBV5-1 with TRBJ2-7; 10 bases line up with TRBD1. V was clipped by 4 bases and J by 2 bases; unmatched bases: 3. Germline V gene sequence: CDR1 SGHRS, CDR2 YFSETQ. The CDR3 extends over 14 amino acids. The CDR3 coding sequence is TGCGCCAGCAGCCCGGGGACAGGGGCCTACGAGCAGTACTTC. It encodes CASSPGTGAYEQYF.

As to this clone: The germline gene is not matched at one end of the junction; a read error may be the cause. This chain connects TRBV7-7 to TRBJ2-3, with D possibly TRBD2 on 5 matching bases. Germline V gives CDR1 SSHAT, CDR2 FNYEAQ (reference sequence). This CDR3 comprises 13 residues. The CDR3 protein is CASSATGADTQYF. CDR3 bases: TGTGCTAGCAGCGCCACCGGGGCAGATACGCAGTATTTT.

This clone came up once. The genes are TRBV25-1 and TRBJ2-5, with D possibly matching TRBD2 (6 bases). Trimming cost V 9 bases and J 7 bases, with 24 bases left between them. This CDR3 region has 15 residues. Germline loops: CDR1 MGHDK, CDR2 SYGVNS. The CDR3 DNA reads TGTGCCAGGACGCGGCGGGGACCAATCAAGTCGACCCAGTACTTC. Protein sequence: CARTRRGPIKSTQYF. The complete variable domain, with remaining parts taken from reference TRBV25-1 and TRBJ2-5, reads EADIYQTPRYLVIGTGKKITLECSQTMGHDKMYWYQQDPGMELHLIHYSYGVNSTEKGDLSSESTVSRIRTEHFPLTLESARPSHTSQYLCARTRRGPIKSTQYFGPGTRLLVL.

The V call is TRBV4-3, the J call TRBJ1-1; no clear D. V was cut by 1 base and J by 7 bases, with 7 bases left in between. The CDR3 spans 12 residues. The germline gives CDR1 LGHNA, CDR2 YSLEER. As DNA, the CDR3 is TGCGCCAGCAGCCAAGGCGATAATGAAGCTTTCTTT. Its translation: CASSQGDNEAFF.

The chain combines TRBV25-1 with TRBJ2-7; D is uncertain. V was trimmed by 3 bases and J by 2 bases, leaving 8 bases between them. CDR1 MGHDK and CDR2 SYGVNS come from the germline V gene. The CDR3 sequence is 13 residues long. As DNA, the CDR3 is TGTGCCAGCAGTGATCCAATAACCTACGAGCAGTACTTC. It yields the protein CASSDPITYEQYF.

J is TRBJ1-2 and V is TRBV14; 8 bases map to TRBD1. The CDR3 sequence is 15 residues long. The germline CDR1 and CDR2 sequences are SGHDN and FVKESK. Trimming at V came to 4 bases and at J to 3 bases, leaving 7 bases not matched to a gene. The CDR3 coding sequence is TGTGCCAGCAGCCCCCGGACAGGGATATACTATGGCTACACCTTC. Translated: CASSPRTGIYYGYTF.

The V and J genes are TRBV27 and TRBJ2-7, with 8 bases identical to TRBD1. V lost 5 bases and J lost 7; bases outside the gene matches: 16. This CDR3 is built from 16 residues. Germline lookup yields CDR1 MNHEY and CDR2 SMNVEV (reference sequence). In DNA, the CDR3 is TGTGCCAGCAGTGTTCTTGGGGCAGGGGGCAGAGGGGAGCAGTACTTC. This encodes CASSVLGAGGRGEQYF.

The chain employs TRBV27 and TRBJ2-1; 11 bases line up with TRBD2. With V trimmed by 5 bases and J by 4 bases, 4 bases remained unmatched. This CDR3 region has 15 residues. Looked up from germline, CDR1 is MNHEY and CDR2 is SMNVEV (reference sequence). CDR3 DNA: TGTGCCAGCAGTACCCTAGCGGGGGGATACAATGAGCAGTTCTTC. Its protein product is CASSTLAGGYNEQFF.

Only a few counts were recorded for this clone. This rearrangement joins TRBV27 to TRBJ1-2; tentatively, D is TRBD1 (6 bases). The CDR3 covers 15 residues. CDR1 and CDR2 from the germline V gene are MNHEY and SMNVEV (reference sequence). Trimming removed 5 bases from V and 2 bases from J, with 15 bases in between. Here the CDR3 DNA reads TGTGCCAGCAGTCCTTTTTCGACAGGAAACTATGGCTACACCTTC. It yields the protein CASSPFSTGNYGYTF.

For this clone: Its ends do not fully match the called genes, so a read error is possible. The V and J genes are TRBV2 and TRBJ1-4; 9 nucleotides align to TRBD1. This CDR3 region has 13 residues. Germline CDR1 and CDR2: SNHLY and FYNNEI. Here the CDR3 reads CASSELRTGDSPF. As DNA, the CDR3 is TGTGCCAGCAGTGAATTACGGACAGGGGATTCGCCTTTT.

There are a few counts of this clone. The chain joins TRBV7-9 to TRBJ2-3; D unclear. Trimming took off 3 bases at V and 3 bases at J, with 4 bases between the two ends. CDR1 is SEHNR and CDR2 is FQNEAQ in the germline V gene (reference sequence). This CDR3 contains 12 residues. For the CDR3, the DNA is TGTGCCAGCAGCTTTAAGACAGATACGCAGTATTTT. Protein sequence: CASSFKTDTQYF.

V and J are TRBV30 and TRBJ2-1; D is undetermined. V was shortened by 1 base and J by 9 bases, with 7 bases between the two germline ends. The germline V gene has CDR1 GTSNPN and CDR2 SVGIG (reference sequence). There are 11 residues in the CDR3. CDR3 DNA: TGTGCCTGGAGTGAGGGATCTGAGCAGTTCTTC. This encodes CAWSEGSEQFF.

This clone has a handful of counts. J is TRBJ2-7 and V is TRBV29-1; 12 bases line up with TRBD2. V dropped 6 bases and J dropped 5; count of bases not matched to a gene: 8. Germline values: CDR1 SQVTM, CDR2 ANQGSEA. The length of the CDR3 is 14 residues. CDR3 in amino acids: CSVLGTSGSNEQYF. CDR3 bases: TGCAGCGTCCTCGGGACTAGCGGGTCTAACGAGCAGTACTTC.